This T cell receptor beta chain was captured in a study of T cells after yellow fever vaccination. As regards this clonotype: Its antigen is currently unknown.

General study points: Detected again after the booster were most primary-vaccination clones, at 95% to 97% CD4 and approximately 87% CD8. Researchers noted that a small share of clonotypes showed up in both CD4 and CD8 compartments. The secondary response peaked faster, at day 5 versus 15, but was weaker.

Germline V CDR1 and CDR2: SEHNR, FQNEAQ (reference sequence). This CDR3 is 12 amino acids long. V shed 0 bases and J shed 10 bases, with 9 bases lying between them. 5'RACE template switching produced TCR cDNA carrying a universal primer site and UMIs. MiXCR was run by TCRdb on the 5' RACE reads, yielding one entry per CDR3 protein. Among more than 300,000 distinct CDR3 sequences, about 10% were seen once, and the ten largest hold approximately 3%. The TCR sequence derives from a man aged 18 to 30 who received the YFV17D yellow fever vaccine. The chain joins TRBV7-9 to TRBJ1-1; D call uncertain. The sequences come from CD4+ T cells sorted from PBMCs, collected 45 days after the yellow fever booster vaccination. The CDR3 bases are TGTGCCAGCAGCTTAGCGCTCCGGGGAGCTTTCTTT. This gives the protein CASSLALRGAFF. The full variable domain, its missing parts supplied by reference TRBV7-9 and TRBJ1-1, is DTGVSQNPRHKITKRGQNVTFRCDPISEHNRLYWYRQTLGQGPEFLTYFQNEAQLEKSRLLSDRFSAERPKGSFSTLEIQRTEQGDSAMYLCASSLALRGAFFGQGTRLTVV.